The sequence of this T cell receptor beta chain was determined in a study of blood T cell repertoires in COVID-19. Study-level information: Whether acute or convalescent, the COVID-19 samples came from the United States, Italy and Spain. Nucleic acid was either cDNA or gDNA, and it came from T cells, B-cell-depleted T cells, or PBMCs.

Using immunoSEQ multiplex PCR, the repertoire was profiled, and TCRdb retains in-frame clones only, with some absent. The sample has about 41,000 clones, 88% seen once. V was clipped by 0 bases and J by 4 bases; unmatched bases: 6. This CDR3 spans 17 amino acids. The germline V gene encodes CDR1 SGHNT and CDR2 YYREEE (reference sequence). Sequenced sample: peripheral blood. The sequence was obtained from a human donor in a cohort sampled during active COVID-19. V gene TRBV5-4 combines with J gene TRBJ2-3, with 12 bases aligning to TRBD2. As DNA, the CDR3 is TGTGCCAGCAGCTTGGGACTAGCGGGAGTGGGTGCAGATACGCAGTATTTT. This gives the protein CASSLGLAGVGADTQYF.